These 30 T cell receptor beta chains share one sample of origin, sequenced in a study of shared clonotypes between healthy human individuals. This table comes from immunoSEQ multiplex PCR, and its TCRdb copy is limited to in-frame clones, with some not included. The data contain hundreds of thousands of clones, roughly 70% of them singletons. The sample comprised memory CD4+ T cells sorted from blood. Sample subset: CD45RA-negative fraction. These receptors were collected from a man in his thirties or forties in good health.

V usage is TRBV18 and J usage is TRBJ2-5, with D perhaps TRBD1 (5 bases). The CDR3 has 13 residues. CDR1 and CDR2 from the germline V gene are KGHSH and LQKENI. V lost 5 bases, J lost 3 bases, and 10 bases lay in between. CDR3 sequence: CASSRGTKETQYF. As DNA, the CDR3 is TGTGCCAGCTCAAGGGGAACCAAAGAGACCCAGTACTTC.

This chain uses TRBV18 with TRBJ2-1; D possibly corresponds to TRBD2 (6 bases). The CDR3 is 14 residues long. V was pared by 2 bases and J by 8 bases, with 13 bases between. Per germline, CDR1 KGHSH and CDR2 LQKENI. The DNA of the CDR3 is TGTGCCAGCTCACCAGAGCTCGGGAGCGATGAGCAGTTCTTC. Translated: CASSPELGSDEQFF.

This clone has ten or more counts. The chain's CDR3 is CASSYRADGVYNEQFF. In nucleotides, the CDR3 is TGTGCCAGCAGTTACCGAGCGGACGGTGTCTACAATGAGCAGTTCTTC. The chain combines TRBV6-5 with TRBJ2-1, with D tentatively TRBD2 (5 bases). Trimming left V 2 bases short and J 3 bases short, with 14 bases between. The CDR3 loop spans 16 amino acids. The germline V gene has CDR1 MNHEY and CDR2 SVGAGI.

The V gene is TRBV7-9, the J gene TRBJ2-7, with D tentatively TRBD1 (5 bases). Germline CDR1 and CDR2: SEHNR and FQNEAQ (reference sequence). V lost 5 bases, J lost 2 bases, and 10 bases lay in between. The CDR3 length is 13 residues. The CDR3 DNA reads TGTGCCAGCAGCCCAGACAGTACCTACGAGCAGTACTTC. It encodes CASSPDSTYEQYF.

The chain is built from TRBV25-1 and TRBJ2-1, with 11 bases lining up with TRBD2. The length of the CDR3 is 17 residues. CDR1 is MGHDK, CDR2 SYGVNS, per germline. The J segment lost 7 bases and the V segment lost 3 bases, leaving 11 bases of the junction unmatched. The CDR3 here is CASSDFIAGGAGNEQFF. The CDR3 DNA reads as TGTGCCAGCAGTGACTTCATAGCGGGGGGGGCCGGAAATGAGCAGTTCTTC.

CDR3 in amino acids: CASSSTQGPYEQYF. The CDR3 DNA reads TGTGCCAGCAGCTCCACGCAGGGACCCTACGAGCAGTACTTC. The gene calls are TRBV7-6 and TRBJ2-7; D could derive from TRBD1 or TRBD2 (5 bases each). Germline CDR1 SGHVS, CDR2 FNYEAQ. The CDR3 is 14 residues long. V gave up 4 bases and J gave up 2 bases, with 12 bases separating them.

The chain carries TRBV6-4 and TRBJ2-3; D is perhaps TRBD1 or TRBD2 (6 bases each). The V end was cut by 3 bases, the J end by 4 bases, with 14 bases between. This CDR3 comprises 15 residues. CDR1 and CDR2 (germline): MRHNA, SNTAGT. This chain's CDR3 is CASSERGDGSDTQYF. In DNA form, the CDR3 reads TGTGCCAGCAGTGAAAGGGGGGACGGATCAGATACGCAGTATTTT.

With regard to this clone: The sample has other DNA sequences that encode this CDR3 too. The CDR3 sequence: CASSLGSANEQFF. The DNA for the CDR3 is TGCGCCAGCAGCTTGGGGTCGGCGAATGAGCAGTTCTTC. This chain connects TRBV5-1 to TRBJ2-1; D gene unclear. The germline V and J ends were trimmed by 0 bases and 7 bases, with 8 bases remaining between them. Germline values: CDR1 SGHRS, CDR2 YFSETQ. The CDR3 is made up of 13 amino acids. Full variable domain (rest looked up from reference TRBV5-1 and TRBJ2-1): KAGVTQTPRYLIKTRGQQVTLSCSPISGHRSVSWYQQTPGQGLQFLFEYFSETQRNKGNFPGRFSGRQFSNSRSEMNVSTLELGDSALYLCASSLGSANEQFFGPGTRLTVL.

The chain couples TRBV2 to TRBJ2-3; D remains unclear. The CDR3 totals 11 residues. CDR1 and CDR2 from the germline V gene are SNHLY and FYNNEI. V shed 3 bases and J shed 8 bases, with 6 bases lying between them. This CDR3 is CASSDMSTQYF. CDR3 in DNA: TGTGCCAGCAGTGATATGAGTACGCAGTATTTT.

The chain uses TRBV9 and TRBJ2-2, with 11 bases matching TRBD2. The CDR3 length is 15 residues. V shed 4 bases and J 5 bases; nucleotides not matched to a gene: 4. CDR1 and CDR2 from the germline V gene are SGDLS and YYNGEE. The CDR3 spells CASSTRTSGTGELFF. The CDR3 bases are TGTGCCAGCAGCACCCGGACTAGCGGGACCGGGGAGCTGTTTTTT.

The genes are TRBV5-5 and TRBJ2-4; D uncertain. Deletions cut 6 bases from V and 0 bases from J, with 10 bases between. This CDR3 contains 14 residues. Germline V gives CDR1 SGHKS, CDR2 YYEKEE (reference sequence). CDR3 nucleotides: TGTGCCAGCACCCTCACCCTAGCCAAAAACATTCAGTACTTC. Protein: CASTLTLAKNIQYF.

This chain joins TRBV11-2 and TRBJ2-7, with TRBD2 identical over 10 bases. Trimming removed 5 bases from V and 3 bases from J; junction bases left unmatched: 10. The CDR3 spans 16 residues. Germline CDR1 is SGHAT and CDR2 is FQNNGV. CDR3 sequence reads: CASSEWGTSVFYEQYF. The CDR3, as DNA: TGTGCCAGCAGCGAATGGGGGACTAGCGTCTTCTACGAGCAGTACTTC.

Details on this clone: The sample holds other DNA sequences that translate to the same CDR3. The chain employs TRBV20-1 and TRBJ2-3; D gene unclear. Deletions cut 2 bases from V and 6 bases from J, with 6 bases between. Germline values: CDR1 DFQATT, CDR2 SNEGSKA (reference sequence). This CDR3 region has 11 residues. The CDR3 coding sequence is TGCAGTGCTAGATTGGCCGATACGCAGTATTTT. Encoded protein: CSARLADTQYF.

The chain links TRBV11-2 to TRBJ2-1; TRBD1 matches 9 bases. Looked up from germline, CDR1 is SGHAT and CDR2 is FQNNGV. V lost 2 bases to trimming and J lost 10 bases; unmatched junction nucleotides: 3. This CDR3 comprises 13 residues. The CDR3: CASSLNRGLEQFF. The CDR3 nucleotides read TGTGCCAGCAGCTTAAACAGGGGGCTGGAGCAGTTCTTC.

The chain recombines TRBV11-3 with TRBJ2-2; no clear D. The germline gives CDR1 SGHNT, CDR2 YENEEA. Trimming took 5 bases from V and 6 from J, leaving 13 bases between them. This CDR3 spans 14 amino acids. CDR3 region: CASSPGDWPGELFF. Here the CDR3 DNA reads TGTGCCAGCAGCCCTGGAGACTGGCCCGGGGAGCTGTTTTTT.

This chain connects TRBV2 to TRBJ1-4, with D possibly TRBD1 on 6 matching bases. Germline V gives CDR1 SNHLY, CDR2 FYNNEI. CDR3 length: 15 residues. V was pared by 3 bases and J by 7 bases, with 15 bases between. The CDR3 DNA follows: TGTGCCAGCAGTGATTCGGGGGGCGGCGGTGAAAAACTGTTTTTT. Amino acid sequence: CASSDSGGGGEKLFF.

The V gene is TRBV10-1, the J gene TRBJ2-1; D may correspond to TRBD1 or TRBD2 (5 bases each). Trimming stripped 3 bases from V and 9 bases from J, with 15 bases between. Germline V gives CDR1 WNHNN, CDR2 SYGVQD (reference sequence). The CDR3 is 14 amino acids. The CDR3 region is CASSDGLGQGEQFF. The CDR3 coding sequence is TGCGCCAGCAGTGACGGACTTGGGCAGGGTGAGCAGTTCTTC.

The chain carries TRBV19 and TRBJ1-1, with 11 bases matching TRBD1. The V gene end was trimmed by 9 bases and the J gene end by 1 base; junction bases not matched to a gene: 4. This CDR3 is built from 14 residues. CDR1 is LNHDA, CDR2 SQIVND, per germline (reference sequence). The CDR3 DNA reads TGTGCCAGCCGGACAGGGGGCGGGAACACTGAAGCTTTCTTT. It encodes CASRTGGGNTEAFF.

The sample holds a few counts of this clone. This chain links TRBV19 with TRBJ2-7, with D uncertain. Germline CDR1 is LNHDA and CDR2 is SQIVND (reference sequence). CDR3 length: 13 amino acids. Trimming removed 4 bases from V and 2 bases from J, with 9 bases in between. DNA for the CDR3: TGTGCCAGTAGTAGCAGACCACCCTACGAGCAGTACTTC. It specifies CASSSRPPYEQYF.

The V gene is TRBV27, the J gene TRBJ2-5, with D unresolved. The germline gives CDR1 MNHEY, CDR2 SMNVEV (reference sequence). The CDR3 is made up of 13 amino acids. V was shortened by 5 bases and J by 4 bases, with 11 bases between the two germline ends. The CDR3 loop reads CASSRILAETQYF. The CDR3 coding sequence is TGTGCCAGCAGTAGAATTTTGGCAGAGACCCAGTACTTC.

This chain connects TRBV27 to TRBJ2-7, with D possibly matching TRBD1 (6 bases). Germline V gene sequence: CDR1 MNHEY, CDR2 SMNVEV (reference sequence). This CDR3 comprises 16 residues. Trimming pared 2 bases from V and 3 bases from J, leaving 17 bases between. The CDR3 DNA reads as TGTGCCAGCAGTTTAAGCCCAAACAGGGTTATCTACGAGCAGTACTTC. Amino acids: CASSLSPNRVIYEQYF.

The rearrangement joins TRBV18 to TRBJ2-5; perhaps TRBD2 as D (6 bases). V lost 6 bases and J lost 5, with 13 bases in between. Looked up from germline, CDR1 is KGHSH and CDR2 is LQKENI. This CDR3 is 13 amino acids long. The CDR3 sequence is CASSLGLRETQYF. The CDR3 DNA is TGTGCCAGCTCGCTTGGACTAAGGGAGACCCAGTACTTC.

With respect to this clone: One end of the junction is discordant with germline, which a read error may explain. The DNA of the CDR3 is TGTGCCAGCACAACGGTAGGGGGTTACGAGCAGTGCTTC. Translation gives CASTTVGGYEQCF. The chain carries TRBV5-6 and TRBJ2-7; D may be TRBD1 (6 bases). This CDR3 is built from 13 residues. Germline CDR1 reads SGHDT; CDR2 reads YYEEEE.

The V and J genes are TRBV6-5 and TRBJ2-3, with D possibly being TRBD2 (6 bases). Trimming removed 0 bases at V and 6 bases at J, with 13 bases between. The CDR3 is made up of 15 amino acids. The V gene's germline CDR1 is MNHEY and CDR2 SVGAGI. CDR3 coding DNA: TGTGCCAGCAGTTACTCGACTGTGGAGGGCGATACGCAGTATTTT. Translated: CASSYSTVEGDTQYF.

The chain is built from TRBV7-9 and TRBJ2-2; tentatively, D is TRBD1 (6 bases). The CDR3 sequence is 15 residues long. Trimming took off 5 bases at V and 5 bases at J, with 15 bases between the two ends. The germline V gene encodes CDR1 SEHNR and CDR2 FQNEAQ (reference sequence). DNA of the CDR3: TGTGCCAGCAGCCAGGGGTTGGTGGAAACCGGGGAGCTGTTTTTT. Amino acid sequence: CASSQGLVETGELFF. The full variable domain, its missing parts supplied by reference TRBV7-9 and TRBJ2-2, is DTGVSQNPRHKITKRGQNVTFRCDPISEHNRLYWYRQTLGQGPEFLTYFQNEAQLEKSRLLSDRFSAERPKGSFSTLEIQRTEQGDSAMYLCASSQGLVETGELFFGEGSRLTVL.

The chain couples TRBV4-1 to TRBJ2-4; no clear D. V was pared by 0 bases and J by 0 bases, with 9 bases between. Germline-derived CDR1 and CDR2 are MGHRA and YSYEKL. This CDR3 comprises 16 residues. The CDR3 bases are TGCGCCAGCAGCCAAGAAGGTGGCCTAGCCAAAAACATTCAGTACTTC. This sequence encodes CASSQEGGLAKNIQYF.

This chain links TRBV7-2 with TRBJ2-7, with D maybe TRBD1 (6 bases). This CDR3 has 17 residues. The V gene lost 7 bases and the J gene lost 3 bases, with 25 bases spanning the gap. In germline, CDR1 is SGHTA, CDR2 FQGNSA. The CDR3 reads CASNSGHPIVGGYEQYF. The DNA for the CDR3 is TGTGCCAGCAACTCGGGACATCCTATTGTAGGGGGCTACGAGCAGTACTTC.

This clone was counted only a few times. The V and J genes are TRBV27 and TRBJ2-3; TRBD1 matches 8 bases. J gave up 6 bases and V 6 bases, and 17 bases lay outside the gene matches. The V gene's germline CDR1 is MNHEY and CDR2 SMNVEV (reference sequence). CDR3 length: 17 amino acids. The chain's CDR3 is CASSLGFVDRGQDTQYF. In DNA, the CDR3 is TGTGCCAGCAGCTTGGGTTTCGTAGACAGGGGCCAGGATACGCAGTATTTT.

This clone was seen only a few times. V is TRBV18 and J is TRBJ1-2, with D possibly TRBD1 on 6 matching bases. V lost 1 base to trimming and J lost 7 bases, with 16 bases between them. The CDR3 runs to 15 residues. Germline-derived CDR1 and CDR2 are KGHSH and LQKENI. The CDR3 DNA sequence: TGTGCCAGCTCACCACGGCCCCGGGGGCTCGGTGGCTACACCTTC. Protein product: CASSPRPRGLGGYTF.

CDR3 amino acids: CASSPHWAGDPANYEQYF. In nucleotides, the CDR3 is TGTGCCAGCAGCCCCCACTGGGCGGGAGATCCAGCAAATTACGAGCAGTACTTC. The V call is TRBV7-2, the J call TRBJ2-7; 7 bases fit TRBD2. The CDR3 is made up of 18 amino acids. Looked up from germline, CDR1 is SGHTA and CDR2 is FQGNSA. J lost 4 bases, V lost 5 bases, and 20 bases had no gene match.